What follows are 23 T cell receptor beta chains derived from one specimen sequenced in a study of T cell responses to AZD1222 COVID-19 vaccine. TCRdb keeps only in-frame clones here, not all; method: immunoSEQ multiplex PCR. The table has 100,000 to 150,000 clones, 85% to 90% seen once; the top ten hold about a fifth. The sequenced sample was peripheral blood, obtained on day 0 of AZD1222 vaccination. Source of these receptors: an adult in good health.

CDR3: CASRQLETQYF. The CDR3, as DNA: TGTGCCAGCAGGCAATTGGAGACCCAGTACTTC. V is TRBV6-5 and J is TRBJ2-5, with no clear D. The germline V and J ends were trimmed by 6 bases and 5 bases, with 7 bases remaining between them. This CDR3 is built from 11 residues. Germline CDR1 and CDR2: MNHEY and SVGAGI.

The rearrangement joins TRBV5-1 to TRBJ1-6; no definite D call. V lost 0 bases and J lost 10, with 17 bases in between. Germline values: CDR1 SGHRS, CDR2 YFSETQ. The CDR3 sequence is 16 residues long. In DNA, the CDR3 is TGCGCCAGCAGCTTGGATGCGTTGGGCTTGGGGTCACCCCTCCACTTT. This sequence encodes CASSLDALGLGSPLHF.

The count of this clone is one. The rearrangement joins TRBV28 to TRBJ2-7; possibly TRBD1 or TRBD2 for D (5 bases each). This CDR3 is 14 amino acids long. The V gene's germline CDR1 is MDHEN and CDR2 SYDVKM. Trimming left V 2 bases short and J 6 bases short, with 14 bases between. The CDR3 is CASSLLGTSLEQYF. The CDR3, as DNA: TGTGCCAGCAGTTTACTCGGGACCAGCCTCGAGCAGTACTTC.

This chain uses TRBV6-5 with TRBJ1-1, with TRBD1 as a possible D gene (5 bases). CDR1 and CDR2 from the germline V gene are MNHEY and SVGAGI. This CDR3 is built from 16 residues. V lost 2 bases to trimming and J lost 2 bases, with 15 bases between them. Written as DNA, the CDR3 is TGTGCCAGCAGTTACAACCAGGGAGCTGTTAACACTGAAGCTTTCTTT. This gives the protein CASSYNQGAVNTEAFF.

The V gene is TRBV19, the J gene TRBJ1-2; TRBD1 matches at 7 bases. The CDR3 sequence is 19 residues long. J gave up 7 bases and V 4 bases, and 24 bases lay outside the gene matches. CDR1 and CDR2 (germline): LNHDA, SQIVND (reference sequence). The CDR3 protein is CASSTHSRTGDLPAGGYTF. The CDR3 DNA reads TGTGCCAGTAGTACTCACTCCAGGACAGGAGACCTCCCCGCCGGTGGCTACACCTTC.

V gene TRBV24-1 combines with J gene TRBJ1-3; no definite D call. Trimming took off 6 bases at V and 5 bases at J, with 4 bases between the two ends. CDR1 and CDR2 from the germline V gene are KGHDR and SFDVKD. The CDR3 extends over 11 amino acids. The CDR3 DNA reads as TGTGCCACCAGTCATCGAAACACCATATATTTT. Amino acids: CATSHRNTIYF.

The V gene is TRBV28, the J gene TRBJ2-2; D uncertain. The CDR3 has 13 residues. Trimming removed 9 bases at V and 6 bases at J, with 14 bases between. Germline CDR1 is MDHEN and CDR2 is SYDVKM. CDR3 sequence: CASGIVLPGELFF. In nucleotides, the CDR3 is TGTGCCAGTGGGATCGTCCTACCCGGGGAGCTGTTTTTT.

V is TRBV29-1 and J is TRBJ1-4, with a tentative D call TRBD1 (5 bases). The V end lost 1 base, the J end lost 8 bases, and 14 bases lay between the germline ends. Germline V gene data show CDR1 as SQVTM and CDR2 as ANQGSEA. The CDR3 extends over 14 amino acids. Here the CDR3 DNA reads TGCAGCGTTGAAGCGGACGGGGCGCGGGAAAAACTGTTTTTT. As protein: CSVEADGAREKLFF.

The count of this clone is one. The chain recombines TRBV6-5 with TRBJ1-1; perhaps TRBD1 as D (6 bases). The CDR3 runs to 14 residues. CDR1 and CDR2 (germline): MNHEY, SVGAGI. V was cut by 2 bases and J by 3 bases, with 10 bases left in between. CDR3 coding DNA: TGTGCCAGCAGTTACACAGAGGGGGACACTGAAGCTTTCTTT. Amino acids: CASSYTEGDTEAFF.

Here the CDR3 reads CASSKATDRRNEQFF. CDR3 DNA: TGTGCCAGCAGCAAAGCGACGGACAGACGCAATGAGCAGTTCTTC. The chain has TRBV21-1 and TRBJ2-1; the table's TRBD1 call for D was not verified on the DNA. TRBV21-1 is reported as a pseudogene. CDR3 length: 15 residues.

V and J are TRBV7-8 and TRBJ2-7; perhaps TRBD1 as D (6 bases). The V and J ends lost 5 bases and 2 bases respectively, with 13 bases between them. The CDR3 spans 14 residues. Germline CDR1 is SGHVS and CDR2 is FQNEAQ. CDR3 nucleotide sequence: TGTGCCAGCAGCCGCCGGGACACCGCCTACGAGCAGTACTTC. It encodes CASSRRDTAYEQYF. Full variable domain (outside the CDR3, taken from reference TRBV7-8 and TRBJ2-7): GAGVSQSPRYKVAKRGQDVALRCDPISGHVSLFWYQQALGQGPEFLTYFQNEAQLDKSGLPSDRFFAERPEGSVSTLKIQRTQQEDSAVYLCASSRRDTAYEQYFGPGTRLTVT.

This rearrangement joins TRBV7-2 to TRBJ1-2; D is undetermined. Trimming left V 2 bases short and J 3 bases short, with 7 bases between. The length of the CDR3 is 13 residues. Germline V gene lookup returns CDR1 SGHTA and CDR2 FQGNSA. The CDR3 DNA reads TGTGCCAGCAGCTTAACCGTAGACTATGGCTACACCTTC. This gives the protein CASSLTVDYGYTF.

The gene calls are TRBV28 and TRBJ2-1, with 8 bases lining up with TRBD1. Losses at the gene ends were 4 bases for V and 8 bases for J; bases not matched to a gene: 7. The CDR3 is 14 residues long. The germline V gene encodes CDR1 MDHEN and CDR2 SYDVKM. CDR3 amino acids: CASSSRTGWHEQFF. The DNA for the CDR3 is TGTGCCAGCAGTTCCCGGACAGGGTGGCATGAGCAGTTCTTC.

The chain couples TRBV9 to TRBJ1-1; D perhaps matches TRBD1 (6 bases). Germline loops: CDR1 SGDLS, CDR2 YYNGEE. The CDR3 length is 15 residues. V was shortened by 4 bases and J by 1 base, with 14 bases between the two germline ends. CDR3 sequence: CASSRGTPENTEAFF. The CDR3 region has the DNA TGTGCCAGCAGCCGCGGGACACCCGAGAACACTGAAGCTTTCTTT.

J is TRBJ2-3 and V is TRBV11-2, with D possibly TRBD2 on 6 matching bases. Germline V lookup: CDR1 SGHAT, CDR2 FQNNGV. The CDR3 length is 15 residues. V lost 5 bases and J 2 bases, leaving 14 bases between the germline ends. The CDR3 nucleotides read TGTGCCAGCAGCCCGGGGACTCTGCCCACAGATACGCAGTATTTT. Encoded protein: CASSPGTLPTDTQYF.

The chain combines TRBV7-2 with TRBJ1-1, with D uncertain. Deletions cut 6 bases from V and 0 bases from J, with 8 bases between. CDR1 and CDR2 from the germline V gene are SGHTA and FQGNSA. The CDR3 has 13 amino acids. The DNA of the CDR3 is TGTGCCAGCAGTCGACACTTGAACACTGAAGCTTTCTTT. It specifies CASSRHLNTEAFF.

The CDR3 protein is CAIRGFGVENEQFF. DNA for the CDR3: TGTGCCATCAGGGGCTTTGGAGTAGAGAATGAGCAGTTCTTC. The chain employs TRBV10-3 and TRBJ2-1; D unresolved. Looked up from germline, CDR1 is ENHRY and CDR2 is SYGVKD. This CDR3 has 14 residues. Between the trimmed V and J ends, which lost 6 bases and 7 bases, there was a span of 16 bases.

The genes are TRBV4-3 and TRBJ2-7, with D possibly TRBD2 on 5 matching bases. V was trimmed by 1 base and J by 1 base, leaving 11 bases between them. This CDR3 comprises 15 residues. Germline V gives CDR1 LGHNA, CDR2 YSLEER. For the CDR3, the DNA is TGCGCCAGCAGCCAAGGGATAGAGGGTTCCTACGAGCAGTACTTC. Amino acid sequence: CASSQGIEGSYEQYF.

The rearrangement links TRBV19 to TRBJ1-1; 8 bases fit TRBD1. Losses at the gene ends were 7 bases for V and 2 bases for J; bases not matched to a gene: 3. Germline V gives CDR1 LNHDA, CDR2 SQIVND (reference sequence). The CDR3 loop spans 13 amino acids. CDR3 nucleotides: TGTGCCAGTAAGGACAGGGATAACACTGAAGCTTTCTTT. It specifies CASKDRDNTEAFF. The variable domain in full, completed from reference TRBV19 and TRBJ1-1, reads DGGITQSPKYLFRKEGQNVTLSCEQNLNHDAMYWYRQDPGQGLRLIYYSQIVNDFQKGDIAEGYSVSREKKESFPLTVTSAQKNPTAFYLCASKDRDNTEAFFGQGTRLTVV.

Comment on this clone: A read error may produce the germline difference seen at one junction end. The V gene is TRBV30, the J gene TRBJ1-4; 8 bases align to TRBD1. The germline V gene encodes CDR1 GTSNPN and CDR2 SVGIG (reference sequence). This CDR3 has 12 residues. CDR3 region: CAWSEDREAHLF. The CDR3 nucleotides are TGTGCCTGGAGTGAGGACAGGGAAGCCCACCTTTTT. Supplemented by reference TRBV30 and TRBJ1-4, the full variable domain reads SQTIHQWPATLVQPVGSPLSLECTVEGTSNPNLYWYRQAAGRGLQLLFYSVGIGQISSEVPQNLSASRPQDRQFILSSKKLLLSDSGFYLCAWSEDREAHLFGSGTQLSVL.

J is TRBJ1-1 and V is TRBV3-1 (or the pseudogene TRBV3-2); a possible D gene is TRBD1 (6 bases). CDR1 and CDR2 (germline): LGHDT, YNNKEL (reference sequence). V dropped 4 bases and J dropped 10 bases, with 22 bases sitting between them. This CDR3 is 15 amino acids long. This chain's CDR3 is CASSPLGGSDRGAFF. As DNA, the CDR3 is TGTGCCAGCAGCCCCCTCGGGGGCTCAGACCGAGGAGCTTTCTTT.

The chain employs TRBV12-3 or TRBV12-4 and TRBJ1-5; a possible D gene is TRBD1 (5 bases). Deletions cut 2 bases from V and 9 bases from J, with 8 bases between. The CDR3 covers 12 residues. The DNA for the CDR3 is TGTGCCAGCAGTTTACAGGGTCGGCCCCAGCATTTT. Its protein is CASSLQGRPQHF.

The chain carries TRBV12-1 and TRBJ1-3. TRBV12-1 is shown as a pseudogene. The CDR3 contains 17 residues. DNA for the CDR3: TGTGCCAGCAGCTTTGCGCGAGGGGGGAACTCTGGAAACACCATATATTTT. It codes for CASSFARGGNSGNTIYF.